This T cell receptor (beta chain) stems from a study of OX40 agonist ivuxolimab in advanced cancers. Generated by immunoSEQ multiplex PCR, the TCRdb table keeps only in-frame clones and is missing some. Here the sample spans tens of thousands of clones, about 88% being singletons. This clone occurred once. The source material was CD4+ or CD8+ T cells sorted from blood, sampled in a trial of the OX40 agonist ivuxolimab. This TCR came from an adult with an advanced solid tumor such as melanoma, head and neck, liver or kidney cancer.

The CDR3 loop reads CASSFLAGGLGELFF. The CDR3 DNA is TGTGCCAGCAGCTTCCTAGCGGGGGGTCTCGGGGAGCTGTTTTTT. The V and J genes are TRBV5-4 and TRBJ2-2; 11 positions agree with TRBD2. Germline V CDR1 and CDR2: SGHNT, YYREEE (reference sequence). The ends lost 2 bases at V and 7 bases at J; junction bases unmatched: 4. CDR3 size: 15 residues.